A single sample is the source of the 9 T cell receptor beta chains below, sequenced in a study of blood T cell repertoires in COVID-19. Using immunoSEQ multiplex PCR, the repertoire was profiled, and TCRdb retains in-frame clones only, with some absent. The sample includes about 130,000 clones, 81% seen only once; the top ten take 17%. The source material was peripheral blood. These receptor sequences come from a man aged 25-45 years with COVID-19, enrolled during active disease.

V is TRBV10-3 and J is TRBJ1-1; TRBD1 aligns across 7 bases. The V gene end was trimmed by 6 bases and the J gene end by 3 bases; junction bases not matched to a gene: 19. The germline CDR1 and CDR2 sequences are ENHRY and SYGVKD. The CDR3 covers 18 residues. The CDR3 bases are TGTGCCATCAGCCTGAGAATTTTGACAGGGAAATTCGACACTGAAGCTTTCTTT. It yields the protein CAISLRILTGKFDTEAFF.

The chain joins TRBV9 to TRBJ2-2; tentatively, D is TRBD1 (6 bases). There are 16 residues in the CDR3. Trimming cost V 4 bases and J 1 base, with 14 bases left between them. Germline CDR1 reads SGDLS; CDR2 reads YYNGEE. The CDR3 region has the DNA TGTGCCAGCAGCTCCAGGGGAGCCCAGAACACCGGGGAGCTGTTTTTT. The encoded protein is CASSSRGAQNTGELFF.

The rearrangement joins TRBV11-1 to TRBJ2-1; D may be TRBD2 (6 bases). The CDR3 sequence is 14 residues long. The germline gives CDR1 SGHAT, CDR2 FQDESV (reference sequence). Trimming took off 0 bases at V and 5 bases at J, with 8 bases between the two ends. The CDR3 sequence: CASSLAGGHNEQFF. CDR3 coding DNA: TGTGCCAGCAGCTTAGCGGGGGGACACAATGAGCAGTTCTTC.

The rearrangement links TRBV4-2 to TRBJ2-7; TRBD1 aligns across 7 bases. The CDR3 is 16 residues long. The germline V gene encodes CDR1 LGHNA and CDR2 YNFKEQ. The ends lost 3 bases at V and 1 base at J; junction bases unmatched: 9. CDR3 amino acids: CASSHQTGLKSYEQYF. The CDR3 coding sequence is TGTGCCAGCAGCCACCAGACAGGGTTAAAATCCTACGAGCAGTACTTC.

This chain uses TRBV4-1 with TRBJ2-3, with 8 bases aligning to TRBD1. In germline, CDR1 is MGHRA, CDR2 YSYEKL. J gave up 12 bases and V 0 bases, and 8 bases lay outside the gene matches. This CDR3 has 14 amino acids. The DNA of the CDR3 is TGCGCCAGCAGCCAAGAGGACAGGGTACGAAGTCAGTATTTT. It translates to CASSQEDRVRSQYF.

J is TRBJ2-6 and V is TRBV5-1; 8 bases are a match to TRBD2. Trimming at V came to 1 base and at J to 0 bases, leaving 3 bases not matched to a gene. Germline CDR1 SGHRS, CDR2 YFSETQ. The CDR3 covers 17 residues. CDR3 in amino acids: CASSLTSGFSGANVLTF. DNA of the CDR3: TGCGCCAGCAGCTTGACTAGCGGATTCTCTGGGGCCAACGTCCTGACTTTC.

CDR3 sequence reads: CASSAGLGAYEQYF. DNA of the CDR3: TGTGCCAGCAGCGCGGGACTGGGAGCCTACGAGCAGTACTTC. The gene calls are TRBV5-6 and TRBJ2-7; D is possibly TRBD2 (6 bases). CDR3 length: 14 amino acids. With 4 bases removed from V and 2 bases from J, the gap between germline ends came to 13 bases. CDR1 and CDR2 (germline): SGHDT, YYEEEE.

V and J are TRBV6-2 or TRBV6-3 and TRBJ2-4; D is undetermined. From germline, CDR1 is MNHEY and CDR2 SVGEGT. This CDR3 has 14 amino acids. V lost 4 bases, J lost 4 bases, and 11 bases lay in between. The DNA for the CDR3 is TGTGCCAGCAGTTCGCGAGAGCCAAAAAACATTCAGTACTTC. Translation gives CASSSREPKNIQYF.

In its sample, this clone was seen a few times. The chain is built from TRBV28 and TRBJ1-4; D not resolved. Trimming cost V 4 bases and J 8 bases, with 14 bases left between them. Germline assignment: CDR1 MDHEN and CDR2 SYDVKM. The CDR3 has 14 residues. The CDR3 protein is CASSSLWAREKLFF. CDR3 bases: TGTGCCAGCAGTTCTTTATGGGCCCGGGAAAAACTGTTTTTT.